This TCR beta chain was found in a study of PD-1 blockade in classical Hodgkin lymphoma (dated by TCRdb to 2019 to 2021). In the study overall: The study used TCR beta sequencing and CyTOF to define a peripheral blood immune signature of response to PD-1 blockade in classical Hodgkin lymphoma.

As concerns this clone: The target of this receptor is not known. No much larger clone is present one base from it, and per-base qualities are unavailable.

The intended sense of this specimen's time point label: newly diagnosed, previously untreated cHL patient sample. Magnetic negative selection with a Miltenyi CD4+ T cell isolation kit was used to purify CD4+ T cells from thawed PBMCs. As a comparison group for the relapsed/refractory trial patients, PBMCs from patients with newly diagnosed, previously untreated classical Hodgkin lymphoma were sequenced. Peripheral blood was collected in 8 mL Vacutainer Cell Preparation Tubes, from which PBMCs were isolated by centrifugation and then cryopreserved. Purified CD4+ and CD8+ fractions were generated only in cases for which an additional PBMC sample was available. Magnetically labelled cells were removed on LS columns in a quadroMACS separator, and the flow-through was retained as the purified fraction. The Qiagen DNeasy kit was used to extract genomic DNA from unsorted PBMCs and from the negatively selected CD4+ and CD8+ fractions. TCR beta CDR3 regions were amplified by immunoSEQ multiplex PCR using primers annealing to V and J segments. A synthetic immune receptor repertoire was used to minimize amplification bias, and any remaining bias was removed computationally after sequencing. Under the source paper's analysis protocol: Repertoire diversity was quantified as the Shannon entropy index using custom Python scripts. Unsorted, CD4+ and CD8+ repertoires were analyzed separately, except for combined analyses in which CD4+ and CD8+ sequences were merged in silico. TCRdb's version of the immuneACCESS table is confined to in-frame rearrangements and falls short of the full clone set. An unresolved V gene accounts for under half of the shortfall where checked; the remainder is of unknown origin. The V and J calls and clone size were taken over from that table, and D and trimming were inferred from the DNA. The sample table records around 26,000 clones; roughly 89% of these occur just once. Around 0.53% of the sample is taken by the ten largest.

Looking up the germline V gene yields CDR1 SGHRS and CDR2 YFSETQ. V and J are truncated by 0 bases and 7 bases respectively, leaving an intervening sequence of 16 bases. The CDR3 holds 16 amino acids from the cysteine to the phenylalanine. Just CDR3 DNA is preserved here, 48 bases in frame from base 1. Study-wide conclusions, independent of this receptor: Baseline TCR diversity was reported to be lower in newly diagnosed patients than in healthy donors and to be lower still in relapsed/refractory patients. The study covered only a single clinical trial cohort, and the causes of the repertoire differences, possibly disease activity or prior therapy, were still not defined.

The chain links TRBV5-1 with TRBJ2-2, with no confidently assigned D gene. Sample: CD4+ T cells from blood. This TCR was sampled from a human donor with classical Hodgkin lymphoma. The CDR3 loop reads CASSLAVWRPGGELFF. The nucleotides are TGCGCCAGCAGCTTGGCCGTCTGGCGCCCCGGCGGGGAGCTGTTTTTT.